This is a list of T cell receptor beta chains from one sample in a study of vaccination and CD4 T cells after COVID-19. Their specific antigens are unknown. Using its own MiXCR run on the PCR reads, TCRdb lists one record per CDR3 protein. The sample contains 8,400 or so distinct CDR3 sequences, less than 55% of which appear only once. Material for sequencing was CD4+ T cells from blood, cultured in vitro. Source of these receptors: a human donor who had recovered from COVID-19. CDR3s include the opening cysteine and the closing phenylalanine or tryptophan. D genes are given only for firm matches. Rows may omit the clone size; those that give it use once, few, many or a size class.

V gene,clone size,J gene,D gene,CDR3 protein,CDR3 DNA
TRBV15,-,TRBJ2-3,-,CATSRDTRSDTQYF,TGTGCCACCAGCAGAGATACTAGATCAGATACGCAGTATTTT
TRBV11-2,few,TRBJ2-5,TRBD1,CASSSPGTAKQETQYF,TGTGCCAGCAGCTCCCCGGGGACAGCCAAACAAGAGACCCAGTACTTC
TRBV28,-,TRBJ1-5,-,CASSYSSGPYNQSQHF,TGTGCCAGCAGCTATTCATCCGGTCCCTATAATCAGTCCCAGCATTTT
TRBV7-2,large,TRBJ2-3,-,CASSSPVSDTQYF,TGTGCCAGCAGCTCCCCGGTCTCCGATACGCAGTATTTT
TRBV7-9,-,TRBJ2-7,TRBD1,CASSLATGQGSHEQYF,TGTGCCAGCAGCTTAGCGACCGGACAGGGCTCCCACGAGCAGTACTTC
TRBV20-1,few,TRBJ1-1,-,CSARVSVYLKGHTEAFF,TGCAGTGCTAGAGTTTCGGTTTATTTGAAGGGCCACACTGAAGCTTTCTTT
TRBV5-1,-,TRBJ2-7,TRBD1,CASSTTTGARTPYEQYF,TGCGCCAGCAGCACGACCACAGGGGCGCGGACTCCCTACGAGCAGTACTTC
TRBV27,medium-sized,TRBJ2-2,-,CASSFRLNTGELFF,TGTGCCAGCAGTTTCCGATTGAACACCGGGGAGCTGTTTTTT
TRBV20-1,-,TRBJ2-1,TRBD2,CSARDTTSGGYNEQFF,TGCAGTGCTAGAGATACGACTAGCGGGGGTTACAATGAGCAGTTCTTC
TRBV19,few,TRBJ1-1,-,CASSIEWGGAFF,TGTGCCAGTAGTATAGAATGGGGCGGAGCTTTCTTT
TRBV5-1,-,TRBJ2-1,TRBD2,CASSRLAGEGEQFF,TGCGCCAGCAGCCGTTTAGCGGGAGAAGGTGAGCAGTTCTTC
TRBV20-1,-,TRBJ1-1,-,CSAPTGGGVGEAFF,TGCAGTGCTCCAACTGGGGGGGGCGTAGGTGAAGCTTTCTTT
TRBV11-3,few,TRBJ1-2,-,CASSLDHGYGYTF,TGTGCCAGCAGCTTAGATCATGGCTATGGCTACACCTTC
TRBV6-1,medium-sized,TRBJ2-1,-,CASSSSGTTYNEQFF,TGTGCCAGCAGCTCCAGCGGTACTACCTACAATGAGCAGTTCTTC
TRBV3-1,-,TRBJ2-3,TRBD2,CASSQDPGGETDTQYF,TGTGCCAGCAGCCAAGACCCGGGGGGGGAGACAGATACGCAGTATTTT
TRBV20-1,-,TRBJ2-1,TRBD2,CSASTPWLAGGNNGQFF,TGCAGTGCTAGTACACCTTGGCTAGCGGGAGGGAACAATGGGCAGTTCTTC
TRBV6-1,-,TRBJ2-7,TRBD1,CASRRGLGDYEQYF,TGTGCCAGCAGGAGGGGGCTAGGAGATTACGAGCAGTACTTC
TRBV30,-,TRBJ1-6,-,CAWSRQDSPLHF,TGTGCCTGGAGTCGACAGGACTCACCCCTCCACTTT
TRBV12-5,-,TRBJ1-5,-,CASGSPPPQHF,TGTGCTAGTGGTTCCCCTCCGCCCCAGCATTTT
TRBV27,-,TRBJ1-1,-,CASSTADRNTEAFF,TGTGCCAGCAGTACCGCGGACAGGAACACTGAAGCTTTCTTT
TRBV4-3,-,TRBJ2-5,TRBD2,CASSQGGPTSPETQYF,TGCGCCAGCAGCCAAGGCGGGCCGACTAGCCCGGAGACCCAGTACTTC
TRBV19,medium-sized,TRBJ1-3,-,CASTGNTIYF,TGTGCCAGTACTGGAAACACCATATATTTT
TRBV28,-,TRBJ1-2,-,CASSFNYGYTF,TGTGCCAGCAGTTTCAACTATGGCTACACCTTC
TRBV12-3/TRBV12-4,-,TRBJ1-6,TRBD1,CASSGGQARASPLHF,TGTGCCAGCAGCGGAGGACAGGCGAGGGCTTCACCCCTCCACTTT
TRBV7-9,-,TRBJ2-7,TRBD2,CASSELALAYEQYF,TGTGCCAGCAGTGAACTAGCGCTAGCCTACGAGCAGTACTTC
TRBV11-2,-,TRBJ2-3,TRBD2,CASSFARSGRAGTDTQYF,TGTGCCAGCAGCTTTGCCCGCAGTGGGAGGGCTGGCACAGATACGCAGTATTTT
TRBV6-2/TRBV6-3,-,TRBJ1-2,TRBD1,CASRQQGKVDIGGYTF,TGTGCCAGCAGGCAACAGGGGAAAGTCGATATCGGTGGCTACACCTTC
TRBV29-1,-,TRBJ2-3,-,CSVEPEGGTDTQYF,TGCAGCGTTGAACCGGAGGGAGGCACAGATACGCAGTATTTT
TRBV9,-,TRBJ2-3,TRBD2,CASSVRGGLTDTQYF,TGTGCCAGCAGCGTGCGGGGGGGCTTAACAGATACGCAGTATTTT
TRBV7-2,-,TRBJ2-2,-,CASTPSRGGAGELFF,TGTGCCAGCACCCCTTCACGAGGGGGGGCCGGGGAGCTGTTTTTT
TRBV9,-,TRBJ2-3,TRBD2,CASSVEGLPSTDTQYF,TGTGCCAGCAGCGTAGAGGGACTACCTAGCACAGATACGCAGTATTTT
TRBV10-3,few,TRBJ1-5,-,CAISESTGSNQPQHF,TGTGCCATCAGTGAGTCTACAGGGAGCAATCAGCCCCAGCATTTT
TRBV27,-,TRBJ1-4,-,CTSSLCPPDGGGEKLFF,TGCACCAGCAGTTTATGTCCTCCCGACGGCGGAGGGGAAAAACTGTTTTTT
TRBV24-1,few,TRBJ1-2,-,CATSDVNNYGYTF,TGTGCCACCAGTGACGTCAACAACTATGGCTACACCTTC
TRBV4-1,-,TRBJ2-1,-,CASSQDPAVPGHLFPSYNEQFF,TGCGCCAGCAGCCAAGATCCGGCGGTCCCAGGGCACCTTTTCCCCTCGTACAATGAGCAGTTCTTC
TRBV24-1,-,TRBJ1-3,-,CATSDAISGNTIYF,TGTGCCACCAGTGACGCGATCTCTGGAAACACCATATATTTT
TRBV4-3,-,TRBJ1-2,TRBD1,CASSQGQGVGYGYTF,TGCGCCAGCAGCCAAGGACAGGGGGTAGGCTATGGCTACACCTTC
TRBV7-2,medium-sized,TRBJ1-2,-,CASSPGVGRANYGYTF,TGTGCCAGCAGCCCAGGCGTTGGCAGGGCTAACTATGGCTACACCTTC
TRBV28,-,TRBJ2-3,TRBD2,CATKLAGGADTQYF,TGTGCCACCAAACTAGCGGGAGGCGCAGATACGCAGTATTTT
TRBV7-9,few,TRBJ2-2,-,CASSLTGNTGELFF,TGTGCCAGCAGTCTTACAGGGAACACCGGGGAGCTGTTTTTT
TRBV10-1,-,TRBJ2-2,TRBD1,CASSVQGTNTGELFF,TGCGCCAGCAGTGTACAGGGGACGAACACCGGGGAGCTGTTTTTT
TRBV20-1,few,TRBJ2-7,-,CSARDPRQFYEQYF,TGCAGTGCTAGAGACCCTAGACAGTTCTACGAGCAGTACTTC
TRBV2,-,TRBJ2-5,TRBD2,CASSALAARGETQYF,TGTGCCAGCAGCGCACTAGCGGCTAGGGGAGAGACCCAGTACTTC
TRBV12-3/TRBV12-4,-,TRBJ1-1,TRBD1,CASSLDRGDGNTEAFF,TGTGCCAGCAGTTTAGACAGGGGGGATGGGAACACTGAAGCTTTCTTT
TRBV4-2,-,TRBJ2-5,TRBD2,CASSQRLAGPNQETQYF,TGTGCCAGCAGCCAAAGACTAGCGGGACCAAACCAAGAGACCCAGTACTTC
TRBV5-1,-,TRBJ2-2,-,CASSPPVIGNTGELFF,TGCGCCAGCAGCCCGCCCGTGATAGGGAACACCGGGGAGCTGTTTTTT
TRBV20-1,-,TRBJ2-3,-,CSALGPHEDTQYF,TGCAGTGCCCTCGGACCTCACGAAGATACGCAGTATTTT
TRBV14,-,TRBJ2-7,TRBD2,CASSRGLAGAYEQYF,TGTGCCAGCAGCCGGGGACTAGCGGGAGCCTACGAGCAGTACTTC
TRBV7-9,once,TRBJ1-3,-,CASSPDGYGNTIYF,TGTGCCAGCAGCCCGGATGGGTATGGAAACACCATATATTTT
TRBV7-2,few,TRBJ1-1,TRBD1,CASSLSGTAMNTEAFF,TGTGCCAGCAGCTTATCCGGGACAGCCATGAACACTGAAGCTTTCTTT
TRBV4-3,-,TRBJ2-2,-,CASSQAPSSGELFF,TGCGCCAGCAGCCAAGCCCCCTCCTCCGGGGAGCTGTTTTTT
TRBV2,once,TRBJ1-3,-,CASSLILSGNTIYF,TGTGCCAGCAGCCTGATACTCTCTGGAAACACCATATATTTT
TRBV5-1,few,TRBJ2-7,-,CASSLAGGHEQYF,TGCGCCAGCAGCTTGGCCGGAGGCCACGAGCAGTACTTC
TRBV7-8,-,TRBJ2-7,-,CASSLRSYEQYF,TGTGCCAGCAGCTTAAGATCCTACGAGCAGTACTTC
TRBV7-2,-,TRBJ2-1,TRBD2,CASSYRGGPDEQFF,TGTGCCAGCAGCTATCGGGGGGGTCCAGATGAGCAGTTCTTC
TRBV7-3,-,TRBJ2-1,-,CASSQATASATYNEQFF,TGCGCCAGCAGCCAAGCAACTGCTAGCGCCACCTACAATGAGCAGTTCTTC
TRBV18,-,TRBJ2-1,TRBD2,CASSPVLAGASYNEQFF,TGTGCCAGCTCACCAGTCCTAGCGGGGGCATCCTACAATGAGCAGTTCTTC